The clone carrying this T cell receptor (beta chain) appeared a few times. Its target is unknown. The entry originates in a study of T-cell memory formation after mild COVID-19. Across the study: In these data, TCR clusters were largely donor specific.

Trimming stripped 5 bases from V and 5 bases from J, with 27 bases between. The CDR3 is made up of 19 amino acids. 5'RACE primed from the constant segment yielded TCR alpha and TCR beta cDNA libraries bearing sample barcodes and UMIs. TCRdb re-called the 5' RACE reads through MiXCR, storing one row per CDR3 protein. The table includes more than 300,000 distinct CDR3 sequences, more than 20% detected once. Regarding the study as a whole: Researchers found some responding clones in pre-infection memory, a sign that cross-reactive memory joined. The study found balanced CD4/CD8 in clones contracting day 15 to 85 and a CD4+ lean in later expanders.

Specimen: PBMCs or a T cell subset sorted from them (not recorded which). The chain uses TRBV23-1 and TRBJ2-2; perhaps D is TRBD1 or TRBD2 (6 bases each). TRBV23-1 is filed as an ORF, its function uncertain. The source of this sequence is a man aged 18-30 years who had mild COVID-19 (a few samples of this study predate the infection). Cell type and time point are not known. The CDR3 DNA is TGCGCCAGCAGTTCAGGCCCTAGCGAACAGGGTACGAGGACCGGGGAGCTGTTTTTT. This gives the protein CASSSGPSEQGTRTGELFF.